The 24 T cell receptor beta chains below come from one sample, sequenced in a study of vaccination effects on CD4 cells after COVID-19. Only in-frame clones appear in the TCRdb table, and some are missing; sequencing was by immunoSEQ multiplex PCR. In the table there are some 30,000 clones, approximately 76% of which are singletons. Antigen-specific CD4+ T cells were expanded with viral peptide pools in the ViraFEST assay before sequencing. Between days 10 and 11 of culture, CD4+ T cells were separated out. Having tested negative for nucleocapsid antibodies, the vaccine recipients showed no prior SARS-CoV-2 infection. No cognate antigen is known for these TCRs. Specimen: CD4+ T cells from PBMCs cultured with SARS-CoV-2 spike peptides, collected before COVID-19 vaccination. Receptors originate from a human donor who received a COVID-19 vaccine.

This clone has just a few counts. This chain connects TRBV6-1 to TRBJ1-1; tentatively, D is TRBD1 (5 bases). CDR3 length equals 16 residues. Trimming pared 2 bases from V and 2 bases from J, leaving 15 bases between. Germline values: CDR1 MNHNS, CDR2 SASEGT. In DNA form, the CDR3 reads TGTGCCAGCAGTGAATGGGCAGGGAGGGTTAACACTGAAGCTTTCTTT. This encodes CASSEWAGRVNTEAFF.

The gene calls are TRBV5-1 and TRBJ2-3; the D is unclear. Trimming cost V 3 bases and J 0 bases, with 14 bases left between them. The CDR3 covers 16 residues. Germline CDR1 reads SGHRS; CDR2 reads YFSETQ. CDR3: CASSYMDPVSTDTQYF. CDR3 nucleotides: TGCGCCAGCAGCTATATGGACCCGGTGAGCACAGATACGCAGTATTTT.

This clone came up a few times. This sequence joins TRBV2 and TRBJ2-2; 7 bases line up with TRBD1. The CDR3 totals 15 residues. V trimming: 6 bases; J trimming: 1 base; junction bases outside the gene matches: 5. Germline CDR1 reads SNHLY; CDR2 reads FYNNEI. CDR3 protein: CASSPQGENTGELFF. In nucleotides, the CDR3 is TGTGCCAGCAGCCCCCAGGGGGAGAACACCGGGGAGCTGTTTTTT.

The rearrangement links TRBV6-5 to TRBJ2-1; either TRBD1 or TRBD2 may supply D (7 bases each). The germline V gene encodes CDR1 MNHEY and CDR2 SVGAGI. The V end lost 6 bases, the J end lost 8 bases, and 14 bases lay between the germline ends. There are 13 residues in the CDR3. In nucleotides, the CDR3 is TGTGCCAGCAGGAGACAGGGAGGGGATGAGCAGTTCTTC. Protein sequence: CASRRQGGDEQFF.

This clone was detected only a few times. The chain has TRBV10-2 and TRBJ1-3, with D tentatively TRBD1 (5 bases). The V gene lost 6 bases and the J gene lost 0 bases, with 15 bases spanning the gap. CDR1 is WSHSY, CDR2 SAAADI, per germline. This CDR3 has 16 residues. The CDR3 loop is CASRPTEGNSGNTIYF. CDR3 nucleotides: TGCGCCAGCAGGCCGACCGAGGGGAACTCTGGAAACACCATATATTTT.

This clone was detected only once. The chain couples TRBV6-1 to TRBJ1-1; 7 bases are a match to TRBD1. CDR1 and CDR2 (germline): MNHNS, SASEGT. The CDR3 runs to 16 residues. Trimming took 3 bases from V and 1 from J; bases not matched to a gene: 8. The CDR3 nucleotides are TGTGCCAGCAGTGACCCTCCGGGACAGAGGAACACTGAAGCTTTCTTT. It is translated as CASSDPPGQRNTEAFF.

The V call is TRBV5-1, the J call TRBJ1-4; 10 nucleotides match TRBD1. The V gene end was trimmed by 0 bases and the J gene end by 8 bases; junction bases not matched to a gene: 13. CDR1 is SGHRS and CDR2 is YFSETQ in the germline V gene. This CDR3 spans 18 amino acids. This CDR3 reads CASSLVPPGQGTEEKLFF. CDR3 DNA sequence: TGCGCCAGCAGCTTGGTCCCACCGGGACAGGGGACGGAGGAAAAACTGTTTTTT.

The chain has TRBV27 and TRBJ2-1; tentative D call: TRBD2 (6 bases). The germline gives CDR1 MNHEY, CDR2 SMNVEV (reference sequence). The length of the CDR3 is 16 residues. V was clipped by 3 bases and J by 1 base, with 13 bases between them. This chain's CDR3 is CASSFLEGRSYNEQFF. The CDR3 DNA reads TGTGCCAGCAGTTTTTTGGAGGGGAGATCCTACAATGAGCAGTTCTTC.

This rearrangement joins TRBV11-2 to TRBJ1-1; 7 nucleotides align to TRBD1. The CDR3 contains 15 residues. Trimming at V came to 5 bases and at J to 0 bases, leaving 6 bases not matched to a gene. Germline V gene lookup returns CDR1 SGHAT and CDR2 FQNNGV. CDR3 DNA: TGTGCCAGCAGCATAAGGACAGGCGTGAACACTGAAGCTTTCTTT. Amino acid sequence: CASSIRTGVNTEAFF.

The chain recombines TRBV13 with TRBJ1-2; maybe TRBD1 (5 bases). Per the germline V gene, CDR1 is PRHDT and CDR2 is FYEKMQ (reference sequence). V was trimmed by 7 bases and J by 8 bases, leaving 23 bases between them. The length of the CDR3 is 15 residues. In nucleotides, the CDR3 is TGTGCCAGCAACGATCCTTCGGGGGGTCGTCAGGGCTACACCTTC. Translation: CASNDPSGGRQGYTF.

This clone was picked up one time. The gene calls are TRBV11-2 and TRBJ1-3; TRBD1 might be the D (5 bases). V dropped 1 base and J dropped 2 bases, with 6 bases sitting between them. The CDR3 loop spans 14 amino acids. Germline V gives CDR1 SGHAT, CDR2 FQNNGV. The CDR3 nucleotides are TGTGCCAGCAGCTTAGTGGGGCCTGGAAACACCATATATTTT. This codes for CASSLVGPGNTIYF. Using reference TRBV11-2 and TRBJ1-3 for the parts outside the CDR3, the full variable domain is EAGVAQSPRYKIIEKRQSVAFWCNPISGHATLYWYQQILGQGPKLLIQFQNNGVVDDSQLPKDRFSAERLKGVDSTLKIQPAKLEDSAVYLCASSLVGPGNTIYFGEGSWLTVV.

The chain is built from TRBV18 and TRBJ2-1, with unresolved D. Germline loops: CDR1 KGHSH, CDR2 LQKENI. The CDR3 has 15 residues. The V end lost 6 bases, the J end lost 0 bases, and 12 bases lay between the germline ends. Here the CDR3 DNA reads TGTGCCAGCTCCCCGGACCAGAGCTCCTACAATGAGCAGTTCTTC. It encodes CASSPDQSSYNEQFF.

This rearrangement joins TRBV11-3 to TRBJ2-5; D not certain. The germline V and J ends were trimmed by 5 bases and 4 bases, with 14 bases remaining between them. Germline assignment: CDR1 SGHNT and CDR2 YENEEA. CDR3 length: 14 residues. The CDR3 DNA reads TGTGCCAGCAGCCGGCGTGGGGAAGGAGAGACCCAGTACTTC. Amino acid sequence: CASSRRGEGETQYF.

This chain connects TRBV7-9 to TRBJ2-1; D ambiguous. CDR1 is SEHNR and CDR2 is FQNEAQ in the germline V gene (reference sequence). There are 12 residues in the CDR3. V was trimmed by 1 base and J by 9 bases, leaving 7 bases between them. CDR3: CASSLVAGEQFF. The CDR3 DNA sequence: TGTGCCAGCAGCTTAGTAGCTGGTGAGCAGTTCTTC.

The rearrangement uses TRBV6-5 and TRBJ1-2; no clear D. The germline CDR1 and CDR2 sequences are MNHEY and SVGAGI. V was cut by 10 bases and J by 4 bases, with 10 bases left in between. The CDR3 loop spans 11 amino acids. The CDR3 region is CATDNGYGYTF. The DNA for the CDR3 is TGTGCCACCGACAACGGCTATGGCTACACCTTC.

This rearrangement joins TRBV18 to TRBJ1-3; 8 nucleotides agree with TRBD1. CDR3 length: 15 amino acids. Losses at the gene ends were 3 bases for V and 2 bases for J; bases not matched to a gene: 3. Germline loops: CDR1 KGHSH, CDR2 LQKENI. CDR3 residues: CASSPSTGAGNTIYF. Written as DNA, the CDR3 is TGTGCCAGCTCACCCTCGACAGGGGCTGGAAACACCATATATTTT.

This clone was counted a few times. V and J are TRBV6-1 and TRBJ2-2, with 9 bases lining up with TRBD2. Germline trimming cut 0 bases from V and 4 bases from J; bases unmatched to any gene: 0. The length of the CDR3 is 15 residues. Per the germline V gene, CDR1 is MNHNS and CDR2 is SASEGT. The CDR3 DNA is TGTGCCAGCAGTGAAGCTAGCGGGAGCACCGGGGAGCTGTTTTTT. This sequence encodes CASSEASGSTGELFF.

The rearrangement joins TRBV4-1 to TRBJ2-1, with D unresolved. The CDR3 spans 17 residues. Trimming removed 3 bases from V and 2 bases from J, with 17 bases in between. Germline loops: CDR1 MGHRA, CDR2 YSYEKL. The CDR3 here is CASSQPRLVRPYNEQFF. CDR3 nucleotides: TGCGCCAGCAGCCAGCCAAGATTGGTACGGCCCTACAATGAGCAGTTCTTC.

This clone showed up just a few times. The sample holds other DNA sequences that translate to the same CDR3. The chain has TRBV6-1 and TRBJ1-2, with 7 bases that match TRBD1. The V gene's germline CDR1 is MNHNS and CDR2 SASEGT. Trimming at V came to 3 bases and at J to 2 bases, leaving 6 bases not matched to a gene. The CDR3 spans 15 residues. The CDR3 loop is CASSETPGQNYGYTF. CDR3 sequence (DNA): TGTGCCAGCAGTGAGACACCGGGACAGAACTATGGCTACACCTTC.

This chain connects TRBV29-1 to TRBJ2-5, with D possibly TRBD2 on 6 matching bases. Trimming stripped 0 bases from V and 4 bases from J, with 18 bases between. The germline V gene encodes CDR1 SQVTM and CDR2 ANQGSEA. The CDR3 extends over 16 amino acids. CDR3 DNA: TGCAGCGTTGAAGACGGGGGAGGAGGGTCAAGAGAGACCCAGTACTTC. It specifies CSVEDGGGGSRETQYF.

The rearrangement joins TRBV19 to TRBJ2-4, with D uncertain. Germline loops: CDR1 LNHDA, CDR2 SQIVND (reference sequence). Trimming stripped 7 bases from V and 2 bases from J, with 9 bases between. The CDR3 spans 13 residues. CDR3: CASTLGPKNIQYF. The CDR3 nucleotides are TGTGCCAGTACCCTTGGACCCAAAAACATTCAGTACTTC.

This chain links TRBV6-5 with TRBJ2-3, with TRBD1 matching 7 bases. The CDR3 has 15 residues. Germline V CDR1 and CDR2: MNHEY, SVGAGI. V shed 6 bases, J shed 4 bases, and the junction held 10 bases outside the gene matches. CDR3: CASRHRGPTADTQYF. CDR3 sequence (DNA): TGTGCCAGCAGGCACAGGGGCCCTACAGCAGATACGCAGTATTTT.

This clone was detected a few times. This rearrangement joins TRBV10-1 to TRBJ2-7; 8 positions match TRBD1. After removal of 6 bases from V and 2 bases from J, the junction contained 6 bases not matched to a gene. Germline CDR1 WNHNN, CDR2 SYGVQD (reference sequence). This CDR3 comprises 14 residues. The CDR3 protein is CASSAGTGTYEQYF. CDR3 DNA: TGCGCCAGCAGCGCCGGGACAGGTACCTACGAGCAGTACTTC.

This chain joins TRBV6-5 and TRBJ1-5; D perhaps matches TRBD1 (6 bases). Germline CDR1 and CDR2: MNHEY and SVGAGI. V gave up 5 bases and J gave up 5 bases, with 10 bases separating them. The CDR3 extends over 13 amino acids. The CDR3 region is CASSHREDQPQHF. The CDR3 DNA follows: TGTGCCAGCAGTCACAGGGAAGATCAGCCCCAGCATTTT.